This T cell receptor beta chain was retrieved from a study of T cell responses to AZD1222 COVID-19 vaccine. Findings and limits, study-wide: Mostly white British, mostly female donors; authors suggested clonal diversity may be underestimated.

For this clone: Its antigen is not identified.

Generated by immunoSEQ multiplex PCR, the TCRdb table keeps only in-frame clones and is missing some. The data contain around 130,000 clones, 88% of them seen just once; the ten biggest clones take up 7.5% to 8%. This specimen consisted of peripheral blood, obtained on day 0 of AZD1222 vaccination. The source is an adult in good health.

Here the CDR3 reads CASGLVQGASEQYF. CDR3 nucleotides: TGTGCTAGTGGTTTGGTACAGGGGGCCTCCGAGCAGTACTTC. The chain recombines TRBV12-5 with TRBJ2-7; 9 bases map to TRBD1. The CDR3 extends over 14 amino acids. CDR1 and CDR2 from the germline V gene are LGHNT and FRNRAP. The ends lost 0 bases at V and 6 bases at J; junction bases unmatched: 3.